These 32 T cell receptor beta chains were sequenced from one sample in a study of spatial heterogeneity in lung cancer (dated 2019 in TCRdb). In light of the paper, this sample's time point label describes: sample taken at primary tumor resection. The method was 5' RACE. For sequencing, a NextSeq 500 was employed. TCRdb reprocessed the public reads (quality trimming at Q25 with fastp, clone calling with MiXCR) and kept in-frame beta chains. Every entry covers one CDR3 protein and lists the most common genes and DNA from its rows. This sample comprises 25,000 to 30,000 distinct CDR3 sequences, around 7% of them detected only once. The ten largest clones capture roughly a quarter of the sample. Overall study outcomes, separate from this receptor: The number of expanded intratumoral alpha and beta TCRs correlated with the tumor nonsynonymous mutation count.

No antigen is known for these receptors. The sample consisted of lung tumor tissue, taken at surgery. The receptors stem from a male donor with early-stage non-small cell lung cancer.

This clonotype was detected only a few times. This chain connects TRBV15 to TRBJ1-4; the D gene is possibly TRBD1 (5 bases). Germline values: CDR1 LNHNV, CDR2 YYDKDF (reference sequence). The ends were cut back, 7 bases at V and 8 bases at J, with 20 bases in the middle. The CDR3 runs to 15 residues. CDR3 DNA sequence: TGTGCCACCAAGTCGGCTGGGCCCGGGGACGAAAAACTGTTTTTT. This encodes CATKSAGPGDEKLFF.

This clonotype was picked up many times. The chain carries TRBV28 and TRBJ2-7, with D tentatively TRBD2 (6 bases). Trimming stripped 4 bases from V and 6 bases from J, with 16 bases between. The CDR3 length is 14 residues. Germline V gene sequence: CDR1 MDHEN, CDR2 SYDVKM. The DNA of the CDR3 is TGTGCCAGCAGTTATCAATGGGGGGTACGCGAGCAGTACTTC. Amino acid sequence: CASSYQWGVREQYF.

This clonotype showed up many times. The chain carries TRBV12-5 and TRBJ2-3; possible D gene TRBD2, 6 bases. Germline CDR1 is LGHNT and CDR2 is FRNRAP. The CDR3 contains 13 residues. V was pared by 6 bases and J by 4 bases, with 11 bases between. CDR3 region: CASGASASDTQYF. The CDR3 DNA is TGTGCTAGTGGGGCTAGCGCGTCAGATACGCAGTATTTT. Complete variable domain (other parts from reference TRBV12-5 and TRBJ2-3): DARVTQTPRHKVTEMGQEVTMRCQPILGHNTVFWYRQTMMQGLELLAYFRNRAPLDDSGMPKDRFSAEMPDATLATLKIQPSEPRDSAVYFCASGASASDTQYFGPGTRLTVL.

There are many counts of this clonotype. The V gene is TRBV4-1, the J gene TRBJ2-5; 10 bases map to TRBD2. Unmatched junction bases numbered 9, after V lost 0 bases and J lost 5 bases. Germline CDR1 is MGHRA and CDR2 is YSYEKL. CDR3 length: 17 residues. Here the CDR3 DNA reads TGCGCCAGCAGCCAAGATAGAGGAGCGGGGGGGCGGGAGACCCAGTACTTC. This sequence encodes CASSQDRGAGGRETQYF.

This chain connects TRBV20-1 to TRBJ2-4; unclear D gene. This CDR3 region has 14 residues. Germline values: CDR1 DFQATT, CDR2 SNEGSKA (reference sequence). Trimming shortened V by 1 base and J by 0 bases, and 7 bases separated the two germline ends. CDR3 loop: CSARGGLAKNIQYF. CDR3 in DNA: TGCAGTGCTAGAGGCGGATTAGCCAAAAACATTCAGTACTTC.

CDR3 loop: CASSESQGQGNTEAFF. The CDR3 bases are TGCGCCAGCAGTGAGTCGCAGGGACAGGGAAACACTGAAGCTTTCTTT. The chain employs TRBV10-1 and TRBJ1-1; the match to TRBD1 covers 9 bases. V dropped 0 bases and J dropped 2; count of bases not matched to a gene: 4. CDR1 is WNHNN, CDR2 SYGVQD, per germline (reference sequence). The CDR3 is 16 amino acids.

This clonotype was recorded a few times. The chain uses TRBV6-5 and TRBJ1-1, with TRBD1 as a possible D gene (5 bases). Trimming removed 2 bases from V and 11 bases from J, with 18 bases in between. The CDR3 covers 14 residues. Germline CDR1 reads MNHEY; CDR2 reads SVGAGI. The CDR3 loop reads CASSYRPDRKNAFF. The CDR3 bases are TGTGCCAGCAGTTACCGCCCAGACAGAAAGAACGCTTTCTTT.

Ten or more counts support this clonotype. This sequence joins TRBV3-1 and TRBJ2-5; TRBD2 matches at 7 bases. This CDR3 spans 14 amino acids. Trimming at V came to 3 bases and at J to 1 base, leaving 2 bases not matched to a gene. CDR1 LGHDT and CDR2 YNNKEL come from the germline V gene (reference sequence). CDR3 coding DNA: TGTGCCAGCAGCCATGCTAGCGGCCAAGAGACCCAGTACTTC. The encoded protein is CASSHASGQETQYF.

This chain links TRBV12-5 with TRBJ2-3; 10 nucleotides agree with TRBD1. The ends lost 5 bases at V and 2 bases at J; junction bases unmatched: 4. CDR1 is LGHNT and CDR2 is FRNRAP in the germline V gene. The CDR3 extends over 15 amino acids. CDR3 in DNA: TGTGCTAGTGGTAGGGACAGGGGATACACAGATACGCAGTATTTT. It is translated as CASGRDRGYTDTQYF.

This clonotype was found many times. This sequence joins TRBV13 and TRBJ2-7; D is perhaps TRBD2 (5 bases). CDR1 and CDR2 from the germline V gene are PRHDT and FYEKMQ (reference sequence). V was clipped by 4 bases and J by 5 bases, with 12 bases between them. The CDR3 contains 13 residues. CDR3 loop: CASSWALGDEQYF. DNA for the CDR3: TGTGCCAGCAGCTGGGCCCTCGGGGACGAGCAGTACTTC.

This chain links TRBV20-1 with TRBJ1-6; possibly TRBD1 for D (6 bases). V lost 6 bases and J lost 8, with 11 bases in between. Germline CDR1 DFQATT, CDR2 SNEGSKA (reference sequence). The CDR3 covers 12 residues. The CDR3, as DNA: TGCAGTGCCCTTGGGGGCTATTCACCCCTCCACTTT. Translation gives CSALGGYSPLHF.

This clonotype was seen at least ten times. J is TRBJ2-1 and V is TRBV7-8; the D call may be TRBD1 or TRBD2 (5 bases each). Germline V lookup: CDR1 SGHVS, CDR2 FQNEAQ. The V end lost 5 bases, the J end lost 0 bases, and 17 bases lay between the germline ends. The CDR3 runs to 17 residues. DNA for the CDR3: TGTGCCAGCAGCCCCTGGGTGGGACGTAGCTCCTACAATGAGCAGTTCTTC. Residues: CASSPWVGRSSYNEQFF. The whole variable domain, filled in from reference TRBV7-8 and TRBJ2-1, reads GAGVSQSPRYKVAKRGQDVALRCDPISGHVSLFWYQQALGQGPEFLTYFQNEAQLDKSGLPSDRFFAERPEGSVSTLKIQRTQQEDSAVYLCASSPWVGRSSYNEQFFGPGTRLTVL.

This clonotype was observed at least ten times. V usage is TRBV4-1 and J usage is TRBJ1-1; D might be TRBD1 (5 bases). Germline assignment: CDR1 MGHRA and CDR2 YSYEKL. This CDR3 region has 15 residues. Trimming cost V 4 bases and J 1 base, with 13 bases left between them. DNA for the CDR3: TGCGCCAGCAGCCCCCCCGAAGGACAGAACACTGAAGCTTTCTTT. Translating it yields CASSPPEGQNTEAFF.

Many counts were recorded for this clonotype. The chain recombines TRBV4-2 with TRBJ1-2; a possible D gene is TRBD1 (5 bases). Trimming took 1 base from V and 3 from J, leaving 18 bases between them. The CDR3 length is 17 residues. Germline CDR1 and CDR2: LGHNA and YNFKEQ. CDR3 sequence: CASSQVRPGQVDYGYTF. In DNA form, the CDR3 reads TGTGCCAGCAGCCAAGTTCGCCCAGGGCAGGTGGACTATGGCTACACCTTC.

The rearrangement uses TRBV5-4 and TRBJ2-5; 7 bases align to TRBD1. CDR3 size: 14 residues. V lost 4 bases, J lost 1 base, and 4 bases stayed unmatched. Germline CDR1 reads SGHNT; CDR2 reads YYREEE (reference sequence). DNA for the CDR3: TGTGCCAGCAGCACGACAGGGTCCCAAGAGACCCAGTACTTC. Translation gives CASSTTGSQETQYF.

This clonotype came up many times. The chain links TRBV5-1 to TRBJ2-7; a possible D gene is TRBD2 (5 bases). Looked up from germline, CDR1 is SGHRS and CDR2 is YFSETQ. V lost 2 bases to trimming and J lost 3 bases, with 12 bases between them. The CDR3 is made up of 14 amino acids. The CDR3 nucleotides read TGCGCCAGCAGCTTCAGCGGCGAACTCTACGAGCAGTACTTC. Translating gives CASSFSGELYEQYF.

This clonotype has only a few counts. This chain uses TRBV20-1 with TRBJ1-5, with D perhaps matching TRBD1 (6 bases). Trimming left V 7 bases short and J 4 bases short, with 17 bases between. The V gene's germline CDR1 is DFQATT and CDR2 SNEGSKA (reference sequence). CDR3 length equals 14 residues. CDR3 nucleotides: TGCAGTGTCGGGGGCGCCGCGGGAAATCAGCCCCAGCATTTT. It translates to CSVGGAAGNQPQHF.

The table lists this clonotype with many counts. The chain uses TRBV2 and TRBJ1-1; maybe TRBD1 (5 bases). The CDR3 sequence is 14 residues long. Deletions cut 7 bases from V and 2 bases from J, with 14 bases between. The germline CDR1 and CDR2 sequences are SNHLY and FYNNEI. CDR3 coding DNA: TGTGCCAGCACCGCAAGGACACATAACACTGAAGCTTTCTTT. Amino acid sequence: CASTARTHNTEAFF.

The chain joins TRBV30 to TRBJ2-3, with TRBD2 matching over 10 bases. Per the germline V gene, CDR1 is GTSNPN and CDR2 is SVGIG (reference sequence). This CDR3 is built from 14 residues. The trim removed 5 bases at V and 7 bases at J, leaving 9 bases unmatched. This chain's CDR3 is CAWEPGLATYTQYF. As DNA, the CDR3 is TGTGCCTGGGAACCGGGACTAGCGACCTATACGCAGTATTTT.

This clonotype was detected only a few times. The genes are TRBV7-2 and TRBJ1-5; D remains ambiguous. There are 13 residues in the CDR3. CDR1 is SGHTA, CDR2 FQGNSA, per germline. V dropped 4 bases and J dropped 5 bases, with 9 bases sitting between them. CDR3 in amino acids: CASSSLFDQPQHF. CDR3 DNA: TGTGCCAGCAGCTCTCTATTTGATCAGCCCCAGCATTTT.

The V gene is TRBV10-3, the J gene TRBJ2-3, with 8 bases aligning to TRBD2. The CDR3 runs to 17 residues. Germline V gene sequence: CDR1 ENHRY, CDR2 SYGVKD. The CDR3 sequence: CASSSGAPLGGTDTQYF. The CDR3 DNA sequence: TGTGCGAGCAGTAGCGGGGCACCCCTGGGTGGCACAGATACGCAGTATTTT.

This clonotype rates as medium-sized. The CDR3 is CASTLYRGSNQPQHF. The CDR3 DNA sequence: TGTGCCAGCACCCTATACAGGGGGAGCAATCAGCCCCAGCATTTT. This chain links TRBV28 with TRBJ1-5, with 8 nucleotides matching TRBD1. Germline CDR1 and CDR2: MDHEN and SYDVKM. The V and J ends lost 7 bases and 1 base, in that order; junction bases with no gene match: 6. CDR3 length: 15 residues.

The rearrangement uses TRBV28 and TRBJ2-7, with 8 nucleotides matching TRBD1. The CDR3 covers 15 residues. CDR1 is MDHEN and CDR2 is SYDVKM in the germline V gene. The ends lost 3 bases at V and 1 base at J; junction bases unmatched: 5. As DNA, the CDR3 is TGTGCCAGCAGTTTGGTCAACAGGGGGTCCTACGAGCAGTACTTC. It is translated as CASSLVNRGSYEQYF.

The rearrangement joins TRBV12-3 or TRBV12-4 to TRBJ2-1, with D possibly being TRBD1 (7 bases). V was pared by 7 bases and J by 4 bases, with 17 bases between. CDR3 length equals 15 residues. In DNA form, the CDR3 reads TGTGCCAGCATTCAGTCAGGGGGGATGTACAATGAGCAGTTCTTC. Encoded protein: CASIQSGGMYNEQFF.

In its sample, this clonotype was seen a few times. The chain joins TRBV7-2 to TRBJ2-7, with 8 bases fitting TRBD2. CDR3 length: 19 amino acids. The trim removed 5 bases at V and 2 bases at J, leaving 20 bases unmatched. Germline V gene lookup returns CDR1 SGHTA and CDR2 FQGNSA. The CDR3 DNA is TGTGCCAGCAGCCGCAGAGGGGGGCTAAAGGGACTAGAGCCCTACGAGCAGTACTTC. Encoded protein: CASSRRGGLKGLEPYEQYF.

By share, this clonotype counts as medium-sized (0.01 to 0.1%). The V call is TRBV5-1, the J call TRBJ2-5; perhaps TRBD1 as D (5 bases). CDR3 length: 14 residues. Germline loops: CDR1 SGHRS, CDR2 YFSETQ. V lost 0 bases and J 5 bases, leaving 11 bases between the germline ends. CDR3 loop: CASSLDARAETQYF. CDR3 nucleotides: TGCGCCAGCAGCTTGGACGCCAGGGCCGAGACCCAGTACTTC.

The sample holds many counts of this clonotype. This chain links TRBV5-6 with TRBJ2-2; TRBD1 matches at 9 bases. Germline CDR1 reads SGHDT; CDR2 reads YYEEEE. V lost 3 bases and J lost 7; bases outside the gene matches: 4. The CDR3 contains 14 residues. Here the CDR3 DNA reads TGTGCCAGCAGCTCCGGGACAGGGATCGGGGAGCTGTTTTTT. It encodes CASSSGTGIGELFF.

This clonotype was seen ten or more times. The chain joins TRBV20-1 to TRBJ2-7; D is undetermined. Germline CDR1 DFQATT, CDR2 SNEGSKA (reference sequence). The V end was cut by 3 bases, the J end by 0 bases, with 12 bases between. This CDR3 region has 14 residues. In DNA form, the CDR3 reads TGCAGTGCTAGTTTCAGGAGCCCCTCCTACGAGCAGTACTTC. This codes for CSASFRSPSYEQYF.

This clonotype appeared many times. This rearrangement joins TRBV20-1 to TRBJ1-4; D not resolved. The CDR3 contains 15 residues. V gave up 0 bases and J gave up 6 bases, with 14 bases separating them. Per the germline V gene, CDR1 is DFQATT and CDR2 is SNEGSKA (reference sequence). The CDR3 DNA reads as TGCAGTGCTAGAGACACGGACGTGGGGTATGAAAAACTGTTTTTT. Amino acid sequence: CSARDTDVGYEKLFF.

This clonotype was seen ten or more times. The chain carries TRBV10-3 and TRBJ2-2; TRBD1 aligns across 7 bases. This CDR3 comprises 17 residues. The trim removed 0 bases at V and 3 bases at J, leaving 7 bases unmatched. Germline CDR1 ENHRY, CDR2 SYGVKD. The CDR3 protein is CAISESFAQGDTGELFF. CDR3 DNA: TGTGCCATCAGTGAGTCGTTCGCCCAGGGGGACACCGGGGAGCTGTTTTTT.

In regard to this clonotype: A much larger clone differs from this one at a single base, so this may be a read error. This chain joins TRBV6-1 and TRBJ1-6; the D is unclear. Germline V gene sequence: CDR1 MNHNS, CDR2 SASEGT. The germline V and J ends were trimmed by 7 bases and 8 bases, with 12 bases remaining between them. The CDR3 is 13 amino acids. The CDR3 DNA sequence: TGTGCCAGCAACCTTTCGCGGGATTCACCCCTCCACTTT. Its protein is CASNLSRDSPLHF.

In DNA, the CDR3 is TGCGCCAGCAGCTTCTCCGGACAGGGTCCCTACGAGCAGTACTTC. It specifies CASSFSGQGPYEQYF. The rearrangement links TRBV4-3 to TRBJ2-7, with 8 bases that match TRBD1. The CDR3 spans 15 residues. The trim removed 5 bases at V and 2 bases at J, leaving 8 bases unmatched. CDR1 is LGHNA and CDR2 is YSLEER in the germline V gene.